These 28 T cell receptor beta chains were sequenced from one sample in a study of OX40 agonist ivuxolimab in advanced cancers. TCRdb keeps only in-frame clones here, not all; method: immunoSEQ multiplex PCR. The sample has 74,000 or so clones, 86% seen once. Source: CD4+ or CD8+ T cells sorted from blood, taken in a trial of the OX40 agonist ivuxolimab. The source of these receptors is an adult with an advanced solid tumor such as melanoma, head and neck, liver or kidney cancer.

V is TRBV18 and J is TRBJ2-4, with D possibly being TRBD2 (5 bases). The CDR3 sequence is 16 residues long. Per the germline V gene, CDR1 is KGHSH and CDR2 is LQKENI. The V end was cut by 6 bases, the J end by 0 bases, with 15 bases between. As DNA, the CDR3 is TGTGCCAGCTCGCCTAGCTCTCTTCGAGCCAAAAACATTCAGTACTTC. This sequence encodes CASSPSSLRAKNIQYF.

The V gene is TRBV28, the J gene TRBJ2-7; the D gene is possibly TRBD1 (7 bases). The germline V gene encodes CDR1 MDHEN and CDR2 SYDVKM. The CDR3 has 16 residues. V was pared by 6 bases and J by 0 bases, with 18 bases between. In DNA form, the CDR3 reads TGTGCCAGCAGCCAGGGGGGACCCAGGAGCTCCTACGAGCAGTACTTC. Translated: CASSQGGPRSSYEQYF.

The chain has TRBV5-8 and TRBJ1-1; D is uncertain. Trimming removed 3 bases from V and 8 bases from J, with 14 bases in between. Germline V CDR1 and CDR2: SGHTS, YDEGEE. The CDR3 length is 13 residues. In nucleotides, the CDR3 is TGTGCCAGCAGCTCGCCAGCGGGGTTGGAAGCTTTCTTT. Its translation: CASSSPAGLEAFF.

The DNA for the CDR3 is TGTGCCAGCAGTTTCGAGGGACCAAAAACCGGGGAGCTGTTTTTT. Amino acid sequence: CASSFEGPKTGELFF. The V call is TRBV27, the J call TRBJ2-2; D may be TRBD1 or TRBD2 (5 bases each). Trimming pared 3 bases from V and 5 bases from J, leaving 13 bases between. Germline V gene lookup returns CDR1 MNHEY and CDR2 SMNVEV (reference sequence). The CDR3 length is 15 residues.

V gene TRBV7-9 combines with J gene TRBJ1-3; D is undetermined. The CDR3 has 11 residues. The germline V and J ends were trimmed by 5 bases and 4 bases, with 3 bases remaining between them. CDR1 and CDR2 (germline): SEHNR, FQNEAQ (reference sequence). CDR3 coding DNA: TGTGCCAGCAGCCTAGGAAACACCATATATTTT. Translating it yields CASSLGNTIYF. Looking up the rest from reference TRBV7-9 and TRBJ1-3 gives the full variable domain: DTGVSQNPRHKITKRGQNVTFRCDPISEHNRLYWYRQTLGQGPEFLTYFQNEAQLEKSRLLSDRFSAERPKGSFSTLEIQRTEQGDSAMYLCASSLGNTIYFGEGSWLTVV.

The CDR3: CASSLAAGPTYEQYF. CDR3 coding DNA: TGTGCCAGCAGCTTAGCAGCGGGCCCTACCTACGAGCAGTACTTC. The V and J genes are TRBV7-2 and TRBJ2-7, with D possibly matching TRBD2 (6 bases). The CDR3 runs to 15 residues. Looked up from germline, CDR1 is SGHTA and CDR2 is FQGNSA. Trimming cost V 0 bases and J 2 bases, with 11 bases left between them.

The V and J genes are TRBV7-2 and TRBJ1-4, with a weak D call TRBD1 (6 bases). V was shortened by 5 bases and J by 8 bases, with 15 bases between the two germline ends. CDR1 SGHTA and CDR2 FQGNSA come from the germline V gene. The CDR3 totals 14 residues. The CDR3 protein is CASSITGISEKLFF. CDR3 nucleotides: TGTGCCAGCAGCATTACAGGGATAAGCGAAAAACTGTTTTTT.

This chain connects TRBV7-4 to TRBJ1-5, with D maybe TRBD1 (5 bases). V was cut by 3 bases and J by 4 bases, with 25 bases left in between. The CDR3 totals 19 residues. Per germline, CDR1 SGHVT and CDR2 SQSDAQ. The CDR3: CASSFTTGGIIGVNQPQHF. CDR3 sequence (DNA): TGTGCCAGCAGCTTCACAACGGGGGGGATAATCGGAGTAAATCAGCCCCAGCATTTT.

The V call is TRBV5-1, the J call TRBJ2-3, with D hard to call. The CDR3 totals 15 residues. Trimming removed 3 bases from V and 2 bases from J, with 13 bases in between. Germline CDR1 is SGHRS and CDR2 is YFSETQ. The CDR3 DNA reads TGCGCCAGCAGCTCAGGCGGCGCGACCACAGATACGCAGTATTTT. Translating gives CASSSGGATTDTQYF.

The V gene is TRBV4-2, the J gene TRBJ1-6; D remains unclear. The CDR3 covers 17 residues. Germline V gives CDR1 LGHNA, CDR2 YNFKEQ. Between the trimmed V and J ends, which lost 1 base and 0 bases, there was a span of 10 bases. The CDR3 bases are TGTGCCAGCAGCCAAGCGGCGGCAAGCTCCTATAATTCACCCCTCCACTTT. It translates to CASSQAAASSYNSPLHF.

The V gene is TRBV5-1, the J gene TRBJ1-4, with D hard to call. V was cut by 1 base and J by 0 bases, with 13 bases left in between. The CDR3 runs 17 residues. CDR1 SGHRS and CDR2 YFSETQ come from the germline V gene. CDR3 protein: CASSLMGKGSTNEKLFF. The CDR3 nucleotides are TGCGCCAGCAGCTTGATGGGGAAAGGCTCAACTAATGAAAAACTGTTTTTT.

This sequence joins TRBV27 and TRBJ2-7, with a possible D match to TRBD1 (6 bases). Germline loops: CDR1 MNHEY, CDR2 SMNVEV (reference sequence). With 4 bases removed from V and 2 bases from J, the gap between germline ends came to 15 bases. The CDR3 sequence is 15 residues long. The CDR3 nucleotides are TGTGCCAGCAGTTCCCTGGGGACAACTGCCTACGAGCAGTACTTC. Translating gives CASSSLGTTAYEQYF.

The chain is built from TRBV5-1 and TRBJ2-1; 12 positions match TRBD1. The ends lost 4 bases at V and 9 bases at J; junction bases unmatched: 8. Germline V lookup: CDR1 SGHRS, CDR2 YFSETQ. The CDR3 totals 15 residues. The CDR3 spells CASSVPGQGAGEQFF. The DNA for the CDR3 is TGCGCCAGCAGCGTGCCGGGACAGGGGGCAGGTGAGCAGTTCTTC.

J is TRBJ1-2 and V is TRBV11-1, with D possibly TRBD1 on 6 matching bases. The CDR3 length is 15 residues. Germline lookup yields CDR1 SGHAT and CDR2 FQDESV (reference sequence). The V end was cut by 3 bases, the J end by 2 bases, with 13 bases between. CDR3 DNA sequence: TGTGCCAGCAGCTTCGGACAGTCTCTGAACTATGGCTACACCTTC. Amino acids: CASSFGQSLNYGYTF.

The DNA of the CDR3 is TGTGCCGGGGGCTCGGGGCAGGGCATTCAGTACTTC. Amino acids: CAGGSGQGIQYF. This rearrangement joins TRBV7-2 to TRBJ2-4, with TRBD1 as a possible D gene (6 bases). Trimming took off 11 bases at V and 9 bases at J, with 17 bases between the two ends. CDR3 length equals 12 residues. Looked up from germline, CDR1 is SGHTA and CDR2 is FQGNSA.

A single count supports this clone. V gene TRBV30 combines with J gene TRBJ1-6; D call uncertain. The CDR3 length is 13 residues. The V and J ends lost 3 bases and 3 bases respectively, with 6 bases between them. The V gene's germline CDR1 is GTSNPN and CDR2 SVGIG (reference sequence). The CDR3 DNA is TGTGCCTGGAGAGACTTCTATAATTCACCCCTCCACTTT. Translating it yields CAWRDFYNSPLHF.

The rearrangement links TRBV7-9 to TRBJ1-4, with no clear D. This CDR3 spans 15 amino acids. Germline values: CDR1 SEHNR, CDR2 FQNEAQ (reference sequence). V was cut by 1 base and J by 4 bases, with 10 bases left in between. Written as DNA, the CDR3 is TGTGCCAGCAGCTTAGTTCCGCCCGATAATGAAAAACTGTTTTTT. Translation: CASSLVPPDNEKLFF.

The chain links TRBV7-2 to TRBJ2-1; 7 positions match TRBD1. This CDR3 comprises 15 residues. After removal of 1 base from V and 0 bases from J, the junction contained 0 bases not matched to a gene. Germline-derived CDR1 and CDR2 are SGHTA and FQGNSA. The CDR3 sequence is CASSLGQGSYNEQFF. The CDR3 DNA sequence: TGTGCCAGCAGCTTAGGACAGGGCTCCTACAATGAGCAGTTCTTC.

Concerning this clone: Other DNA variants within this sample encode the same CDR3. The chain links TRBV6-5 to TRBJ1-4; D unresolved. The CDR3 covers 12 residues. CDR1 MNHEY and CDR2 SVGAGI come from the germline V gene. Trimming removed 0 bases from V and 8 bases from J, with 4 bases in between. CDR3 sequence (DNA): TGTGCCAGCAGTTACTCAGGGGAAAAACTGTTTTTT. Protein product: CASSYSGEKLFF.

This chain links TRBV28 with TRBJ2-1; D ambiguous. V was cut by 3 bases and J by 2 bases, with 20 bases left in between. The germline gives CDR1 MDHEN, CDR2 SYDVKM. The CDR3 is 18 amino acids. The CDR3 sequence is CASSLISDTLRPYNEQFF. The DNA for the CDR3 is TGTGCCAGCAGTTTGATTTCTGACACCCTAAGGCCCTACAATGAGCAGTTCTTC.

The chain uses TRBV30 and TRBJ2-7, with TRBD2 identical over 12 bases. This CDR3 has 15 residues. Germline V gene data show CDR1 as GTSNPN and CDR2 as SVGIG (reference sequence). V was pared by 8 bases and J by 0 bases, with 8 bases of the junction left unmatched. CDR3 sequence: CAGNLAGGSSYEQYF. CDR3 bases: TGTGCCGGGAATCTAGCGGGAGGGAGCTCCTACGAGCAGTACTTC.

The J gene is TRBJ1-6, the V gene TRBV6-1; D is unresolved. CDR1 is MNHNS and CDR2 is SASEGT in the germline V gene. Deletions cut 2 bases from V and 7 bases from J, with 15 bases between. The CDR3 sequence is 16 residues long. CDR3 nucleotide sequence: TGTGCCAGCAGTGAAATTTTGACGGCCACAAATTCACCCCTCCACTTT. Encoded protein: CASSEILTATNSPLHF.

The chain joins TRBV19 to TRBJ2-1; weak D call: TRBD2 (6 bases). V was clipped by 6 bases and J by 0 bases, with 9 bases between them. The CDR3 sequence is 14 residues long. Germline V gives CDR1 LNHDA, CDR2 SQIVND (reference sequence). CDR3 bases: TGTGCCAGTAGAACGACTAGCTCCTACAATGAGCAGTTCTTC. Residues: CASRTTSSYNEQFF. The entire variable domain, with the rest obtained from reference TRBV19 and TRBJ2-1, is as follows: DGGITQSPKYLFRKEGQNVTLSCEQNLNHDAMYWYRQDPGQGLRLIYYSQIVNDFQKGDIAEGYSVSREKKESFPLTVTSAQKNPTAFYLCASRTTSSYNEQFFGPGTRLTVL.

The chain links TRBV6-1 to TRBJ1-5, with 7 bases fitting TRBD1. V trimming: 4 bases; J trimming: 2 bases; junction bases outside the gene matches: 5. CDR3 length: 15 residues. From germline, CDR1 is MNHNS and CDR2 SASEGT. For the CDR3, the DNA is TGTGCCAGCAGTGGATATACAGGGGGCAATCAGCCCCAGCATTTT. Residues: CASSGYTGGNQPQHF.

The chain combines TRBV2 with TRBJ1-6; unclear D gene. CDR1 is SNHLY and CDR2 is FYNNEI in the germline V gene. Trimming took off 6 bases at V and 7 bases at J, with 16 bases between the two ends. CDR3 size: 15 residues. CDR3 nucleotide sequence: TGTGCCAGCAGACCGGGTTACACCTCCAATTCACCCCTCCACTTT. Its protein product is CASRPGYTSNSPLHF.

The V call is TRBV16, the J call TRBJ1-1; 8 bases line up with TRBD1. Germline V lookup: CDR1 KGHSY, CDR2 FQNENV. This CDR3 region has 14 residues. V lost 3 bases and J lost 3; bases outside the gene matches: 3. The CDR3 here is CASSQRTGYTEAFF. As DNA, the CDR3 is TGTGCCAGCAGCCAGCGGACAGGGTACACTGAAGCTTTCTTT.

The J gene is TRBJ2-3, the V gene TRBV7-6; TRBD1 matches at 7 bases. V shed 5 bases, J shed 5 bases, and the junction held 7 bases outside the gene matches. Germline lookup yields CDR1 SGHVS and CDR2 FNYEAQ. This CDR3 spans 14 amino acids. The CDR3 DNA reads TGTGCCAGCAGCACCCGGACAGGAGTAGATACGCAGTATTTT. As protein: CASSTRTGVDTQYF.

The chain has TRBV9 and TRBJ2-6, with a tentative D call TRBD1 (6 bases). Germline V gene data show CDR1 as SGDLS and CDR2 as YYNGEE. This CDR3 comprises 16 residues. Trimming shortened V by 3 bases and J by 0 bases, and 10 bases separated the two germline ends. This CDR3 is CASSATGPSGANVLTF. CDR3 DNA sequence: TGTGCCAGCAGCGCGACAGGACCCTCTGGGGCCAACGTCCTGACTTTC.